The 24 T cell receptor beta chains presented below share a single source sample, sequenced in a study of cytomegalovirus exposure and HLA in healthy donors. The PCR ran on 60 Vbeta and 13 Jbeta primers. Libraries were prepared by immunoSEQ multiplex PCR; TCRdb keeps only in-frame clonotypes and omits some of them. Found here are 100,000 to 150,000 clones, around 72% of them singletons; the top ten hold about 4.4%. The sequenced material came from PBMCs. The origin of the receptors is a man aged 50 to 60 in good health and CMV-seropositive.

This sequence joins TRBV7-9 and TRBJ1-2; tentatively, D is TRBD1 (6 bases). Germline lookup yields CDR1 SEHNR and CDR2 FQNEAQ (reference sequence). V was cut by 4 bases and J by 6 bases, with 18 bases left in between. The CDR3 runs to 15 residues. The CDR3 sequence: CASSSRGAGGDGYTF. CDR3 nucleotide sequence: TGTGCCAGCAGCTCGCGGGGGGCCGGGGGCGATGGCTACACCTTC. Looking up the rest from reference TRBV7-9 and TRBJ1-2 gives the full variable domain: DTGVSQNPRHKITKRGQNVTFRCDPISEHNRLYWYRQTLGQGPEFLTYFQNEAQLEKSRLLSDRFSAERPKGSFSTLEIQRTEQGDSAMYLCASSSRGAGGDGYTFGSGTRLTVV.

The table lists this clone with a few counts. The chain carries TRBV6-5 and TRBJ1-1; tentative D call: TRBD1 (5 bases). The CDR3 is made up of 13 amino acids. The germline CDR1 and CDR2 sequences are MNHEY and SVGAGI. V was clipped by 6 bases and J by 1 base, with 9 bases between them. The CDR3 DNA sequence: TGTGCCAGCAGGAGACAGCCGAACACTGAAGCTTTCTTT. Amino acid sequence: CASRRQPNTEAFF.

The V gene is TRBV7-2, the J gene TRBJ2-3; 9 bases are a match to TRBD2. Germline CDR1 SGHTA, CDR2 FQGNSA. There are 17 residues in the CDR3. With 1 base clipped from V and 2 bases from J, the junction kept 7 bases outside the gene matches. The CDR3: CASSLGGGGADTDTQYF. In DNA form, the CDR3 reads TGTGCCAGCAGCTTAGGCGGCGGGGGGGCAGACACAGATACGCAGTATTTT.

This chain uses TRBV5-1 with TRBJ1-1; D is ambiguous. Trimming took 1 base from V and 2 from J, leaving 9 bases between them. In germline, CDR1 is SGHRS, CDR2 YFSETQ. The CDR3 runs to 14 residues. CDR3 sequence: CASSLFQANTEAFF. CDR3 DNA: TGCGCCAGCAGCTTGTTCCAGGCAAACACTGAAGCTTTCTTT.

V and J are TRBV4-3 and TRBJ2-6; 11 bases agree with TRBD2. V lost 4 bases, J lost 0 bases, and 5 bases stayed unmatched. The CDR3 contains 18 residues. CDR1 LGHNA and CDR2 YSLEER come from the germline V gene. The CDR3 nucleotides read TGCGCCAGCAGCCCGGGACTAGCGGACAACTCTGGGGCCAACGTCCTGACTTTC. Protein sequence: CASSPGLADNSGANVLTF.

This clone occurred a few times. The rearrangement uses TRBV7-3 and TRBJ2-7; 8 nucleotides line up with TRBD1. Trimming took 2 bases from V and 5 from J; bases not matched to a gene: 5. This CDR3 contains 14 residues. In germline, CDR1 is SGHTA, CDR2 FQGTGA. CDR3 residues: CASSLAGGQNEQYF. CDR3 DNA: TGTGCCAGCAGCTTAGCAGGGGGCCAGAACGAGCAGTACTTC.

The chain has TRBV5-1 and TRBJ2-5; D may be TRBD2 (5 bases). The J call may not be correct, given that the DNA end is closer to TRBJ2-7. In germline, CDR1 is SGHRS, CDR2 YFSETQ. This CDR3 comprises 13 residues. The CDR3 spells CASSSGIGSEQYF. DNA for the CDR3: TGCGCCAGCAGCTCCGGGATCGGGTCCGAGCAGTACTTC.

The CDR3 spells CAIIAGGPGGEQFF. CDR3 DNA: TGTGCCATCATAGCGGGAGGGCCGGGAGGTGAGCAGTTCTTC. This sequence joins TRBV28 and TRBJ2-1; 11 nucleotides align to TRBD2. In germline, CDR1 is MDHEN, CDR2 SYDVKM. The CDR3 runs 14 residues. The V gene end was trimmed by 10 bases and the J gene end by 9 bases; junction bases not matched to a gene: 11.

This clone has just a few counts. V is TRBV2 and J is TRBJ1-2, with D tentatively TRBD1 (5 bases). V was pared by 6 bases and J by 8 bases, with 19 bases between. The CDR3 length is 14 residues. Germline V CDR1 and CDR2: SNHLY, FYNNEI. CDR3: CASRRGQTTSGYTF. The CDR3 nucleotides are TGTGCCAGCAGGAGAGGACAAACTACCAGCGGCTACACCTTC. The entire variable domain, with the rest obtained from reference TRBV2 and TRBJ1-2, is as follows: EPEVTQTPSHQVTQMGQEVILRCVPISNHLYFYWYRQILGQKVEFLVSFYNNEISEKSEIFDDQFSVERPDGSNFTLKIRSTKLEDSAMYFCASRRGQTTSGYTFGSGTRLTVV.

V and J are TRBV11-2 and TRBJ2-5, with 10 positions matching TRBD1. The assigned J gene may be wrong: the sequence end matches TRBJ2-7 better. The CDR3 loop spans 15 amino acids. Per germline, CDR1 SGHAT and CDR2 FQNNGV. The CDR3 region is CASSNPPGQGYEQYF. For the CDR3, the DNA is TGTGCCAGCAGCAACCCTCCGGGACAGGGGTACGAGCAGTACTTC.

The V call is TRBV5-1, the J call TRBJ2-3, with a weak D call TRBD2 (6 bases). The CDR3 spans 15 residues. V was shortened by 0 bases and J by 2 bases, with 10 bases between the two germline ends. The germline CDR1 and CDR2 sequences are SGHRS and YFSETQ. The CDR3 DNA reads TGCGCCAGCAGCTTGGCTAGCGTCATCACAGATACGCAGTATTTT. It encodes CASSLASVITDTQYF.

This clone was seen more than once but under ten times. V gene TRBV7-9 combines with J gene TRBJ1-2; weak D call: TRBD1 (6 bases). V lost 4 bases, J lost 8 bases, and 20 bases lay in between. The CDR3 is 15 residues long. Germline V gene lookup returns CDR1 SEHNR and CDR2 FQNEAQ (reference sequence). CDR3 coding DNA: TGTGCCAGCAGCTCCCCGGGACAAGCCCGGAGGGGCTACACCTTC. This codes for CASSSPGQARRGYTF.

This clone turned up a few times. This chain connects TRBV7-9 to TRBJ1-2, with TRBD1 identical over 8 bases. The V gene's germline CDR1 is SEHNR and CDR2 FQNEAQ (reference sequence). V dropped 10 bases and J dropped 3; count of bases not matched to a gene: 7. The CDR3 extends over 13 amino acids. The CDR3 sequence: CATSQGADYGYTF. For the CDR3, the DNA is TGTGCCACCTCCCAGGGGGCGGACTATGGCTACACCTTC.

The DNA of the CDR3 is TGTGCCAGCAGCCGAAACAGGAACTCCTACGAGCAGTACTTC. This encodes CASSRNRNSYEQYF. The chain employs TRBV14 and TRBJ2-5; a weak D match, TRBD1 (5 bases). The J call could be wrong; TRBJ2-7 is a better fit for the DNA end. CDR1 and CDR2 from the germline V gene are SGHDN and FVKESK. There are 14 residues in the CDR3.

CDR3 loop: CASIWGSYSPLHF. The CDR3 DNA reads TGTGCCAGTATTTGGGGCTCATATTCACCCCTCCACTTT. The chain uses TRBV19 and TRBJ1-6, with a tentative D call TRBD1 (5 bases). V lost 7 bases and J lost 8, with 12 bases in between. The CDR3 extends over 13 amino acids. Germline V gives CDR1 LNHDA, CDR2 SQIVND (reference sequence).

V and J are TRBV7-8 and TRBJ2-1, with a weak D call TRBD1 (6 bases). Trimming removed 1 base from V and 4 bases from J, with 11 bases in between. Germline V lookup: CDR1 SGHVS, CDR2 FQNEAQ. CDR3 length: 15 residues. DNA of the CDR3: TGTGCCAGCAGCTTAGTAGCCCAGGGGTACAATGAGCAGTTCTTC. This gives the protein CASSLVAQGYNEQFF. The variable domain in full, completed from reference TRBV7-8 and TRBJ2-1, reads GAGVSQSPRYKVAKRGQDVALRCDPISGHVSLFWYQQALGQGPEFLTYFQNEAQLDKSGLPSDRFFAERPEGSVSTLKIQRTQQEDSAVYLCASSLVAQGYNEQFFGPGTRLTVL.

A few counts support this clone. CDR3 DNA sequence: TGCAGTGCTGGACAGGGTTACGAGCAGTACTTC. This translates into CSAGQGYEQYF. The chain joins TRBV20-1 to TRBJ2-7; the match to TRBD1 covers 8 bases. The germline gives CDR1 DFQATT, CDR2 SNEGSKA (reference sequence). The V and J ends lost 5 bases and 4 bases, in that order; junction bases with no gene match: 1. The CDR3 is made up of 11 amino acids.

The CDR3 sequence: CASSLVTGRDWLGGYNEQFF. CDR3 sequence (DNA): TGTGCCAGCAGTTTAGTCACGGGCAGGGACTGGCTTGGAGGCTACAATGAGCAGTTCTTC. V usage is TRBV27 and J usage is TRBJ2-1; D perhaps matches TRBD2 (6 bases). The CDR3 contains 20 residues. Germline CDR1 and CDR2: MNHEY and SMNVEV (reference sequence). Trimming took 2 bases from V and 3 from J, leaving 26 bases between them.

The V gene is TRBV7-2, the J gene TRBJ2-1, with D hard to call. Germline V lookup: CDR1 SGHTA, CDR2 FQGNSA. The CDR3 loop spans 12 amino acids. With 2 bases removed from V and 9 bases from J, the gap between germline ends came to 8 bases. Here the CDR3 reads CASSLSISEQFF. The CDR3 DNA follows: TGTGCCAGCAGCTTAAGCATATCTGAGCAGTTCTTC. The complete variable domain, with remaining parts taken from reference TRBV7-2 and TRBJ2-1, reads GAGVSQSPSNKVTEKGKDVELRCDPISGHTALYWYRQSLGQGLEFLIYFQGNSAPDKSGLPSDRFSAERTGGSVSTLTIQRTQQEDSAVYLCASSLSISEQFFGPGTRLTVL.

This chain uses TRBV5-1 with TRBJ2-7, with 9 bases that match TRBD1. After removal of 4 bases from V and 5 bases from J, the junction contained 7 bases not matched to a gene. CDR1 and CDR2 from the germline V gene are SGHRS and YFSETQ. The CDR3 sequence is 14 residues long. The CDR3 loop reads CASSRGQGGDEQYF. DNA for the CDR3: TGCGCCAGCAGCAGGGGACAGGGAGGCGACGAGCAGTACTTC.

The chain recombines TRBV7-9 with TRBJ1-4, with D possibly TRBD1 on 6 matching bases. This CDR3 contains 16 residues. Germline loops: CDR1 SEHNR, CDR2 FQNEAQ (reference sequence). V shed 5 bases and J shed 8 bases, with 21 bases lying between them. DNA for the CDR3: TGTGCCAGCAGCCCTCCCCGGACAGAACCTTCGGAAAAACTGTTTTTT. Amino acids: CASSPPRTEPSEKLFF.

There are a few counts of this clone. This chain joins TRBV5-1 and TRBJ2-1; 7 positions match TRBD1. From germline, CDR1 is SGHRS and CDR2 YFSETQ. The CDR3 contains 19 residues. Unmatched junction bases numbered 13, after V lost 1 base and J lost 0 bases. CDR3 protein: CASSLLGQTPLSSYNEQFF. In nucleotides, the CDR3 is TGCGCCAGCAGCTTGTTGGGACAGACGCCTCTGAGCTCCTACAATGAGCAGTTCTTC.

The gene calls are TRBV19 and TRBJ2-1; 7 bases agree with TRBD1. Germline V lookup: CDR1 LNHDA, CDR2 SQIVND (reference sequence). The CDR3 spans 15 residues. V was pared by 8 bases and J by 6 bases, with 13 bases of the junction left unmatched. The CDR3 reads CASLRQGDFFNEQFF. CDR3 in DNA: TGTGCCAGTCTCAGGCAGGGGGATTTCTTCAATGAGCAGTTCTTC.

This chain uses TRBV5-1 with TRBJ2-7, with 9 bases lining up with TRBD1. With V trimmed by 4 bases and J by 5 bases, 10 bases remained unmatched. CDR1 SGHRS and CDR2 YFSETQ come from the germline V gene. The CDR3 length is 15 residues. CDR3 protein: CASSAVVGQGNEQYF. The CDR3 nucleotides are TGCGCCAGCAGCGCGGTTGTGGGACAGGGCAACGAGCAGTACTTC.